The 32 T cell receptor beta chains reported below all come from one sample, sequenced in a study of blood T cells in healthy people across ages. Next came a second PCR, run for about 7 to 12 cycles, which used a sample-barcoded 5' primer along with a J-beta primer mix. TCRdb reprocessed the 5' RACE reads via MiXCR and lists one record per CDR3 protein. Counted here are approximately 780,000 distinct CDR3 sequences, approximately 24% occurring once; the ten biggest clones make up over 2.5%. These data were also reused for a study on T cells of mothers and their children.

Sequencing was performed on blood. Receptors were obtained from a boy aged 5-17 years in good health.

The chain links TRBV2 to TRBJ1-6; maybe TRBD1 (6 bases). The CDR3 loop spans 16 amino acids. Germline V gene lookup returns CDR1 SNHLY and CDR2 FYNNEI. V lost 0 bases and J 10 bases, leaving 16 bases between the germline ends. The CDR3, as DNA: TGTGCCAGCAGTGAAGCGGGGGCAAAGGCGGGGTCACCCCTCCACTTT. Protein: CASSEAGAKAGSPLHF. Variable domain in full (rest from reference TRBV2 and TRBJ1-6): EPEVTQTPSHQVTQMGQEVILRCVPISNHLYFYWYRQILGQKVEFLVSFYNNEISEKSEIFDDQFSVERPDGSNFTLKIRSTKLEDSAMYFCASSEAGAKAGSPLHFGNGTRLTVT.

This clonotype came up a few times. V is TRBV7-3 and J is TRBJ2-5; TRBD1 matches at 8 bases. Gene TRBJ2-1 matches the end of the DNA better, so the J call may be wrong. There are 15 residues in the CDR3. Germline CDR1 SGHTA, CDR2 FQGTGA. The CDR3 DNA is TGTGCCAGCAGCTGGACAGGGACGCTCGGCAATGAGCAGTTCTTC. Its translation is CASSWTGTLGNEQFF.

The chain has TRBV6-5 and TRBJ2-2; D unclear. The germline gives CDR1 MNHEY, CDR2 SVGAGI. The CDR3 is 12 residues long. The V and J ends lost 10 bases and 5 bases respectively, with 11 bases between them. The CDR3 reads CATEGLTGELFF. CDR3 nucleotides: TGTGCCACAGAAGGGTTAACCGGGGAGCTGTTTTTT.

The V gene is TRBV10-3, the J gene TRBJ2-1; TRBD1 matches at 8 bases. The CDR3 consists of 12 residues. V shed 8 bases and J 6 bases; nucleotides not matched to a gene: 3. Germline lookup yields CDR1 ENHRY and CDR2 SYGVKD. In DNA form, the CDR3 reads TGTGCCATCGGGGACAGGAGCAATGAGCAGTTCTTC. Residues: CAIGDRSNEQFF.

The CDR3: CASRDSSGGSLKTQYF. CDR3 nucleotide sequence: TGTGCCAGCAGGGACTCTAGCGGGGGGTCTTTAAAGACCCAGTACTTC. The chain employs TRBV7-6 and TRBJ2-5; TRBD2 matches at 11 bases. The length of the CDR3 is 16 residues. The V segment lost 6 bases and the J segment 6 bases; nucleotides outside the gene matches: 12. Per germline, CDR1 SGHVS and CDR2 FNYEAQ.

The J gene is TRBJ2-1, the V gene TRBV7-3; 11 nucleotides match TRBD2. This CDR3 is built from 18 residues. J gave up 3 bases and V 5 bases, and 12 bases lay outside the gene matches. The germline gives CDR1 SGHTA, CDR2 FQGTGA. CDR3 nucleotide sequence: TGTGCCAGCAGCCCCGGGGGTAGCGGGGGGGCGGTCTACAATGAGCAGTTCTTC. Its protein is CASSPGGSGGAVYNEQFF.

The rearrangement joins TRBV5-6 to TRBJ2-1; weak D call: TRBD1 (6 bases). The J call may be mistaken, given a closer DNA end match to TRBJ2-7. CDR1 and CDR2 from the germline V gene are SGHDT and YYEEEE. This CDR3 comprises 15 residues. Here the CDR3 DNA reads TGTGCCAGCAGCCTGGATTGGGGGCGGAGAGGCGAGCAGTACTTC. Protein sequence: CASSLDWGRRGEQYF.

J is TRBJ2-5 and V is TRBV5-1, with 9 bases that match TRBD1. Trimming cost V 3 bases and J 5 bases; bases outside gene matches: 8. The CDR3 runs 15 residues. The V gene's germline CDR1 is SGHRS and CDR2 YFSETQ. CDR3 residues: CASSWGTGSRETQYF. CDR3 DNA sequence: TGCGCCAGCAGCTGGGGGACAGGGAGTAGGGAGACCCAGTACTTC. Full variable domain (outside the CDR3, taken from reference TRBV5-1 and TRBJ2-5): KAGVTQTPRYLIKTRGQQVTLSCSPISGHRSVSWYQQTPGQGLQFLFEYFSETQRNKGNFPGRFSGRQFSNSRSEMNVSTLELGDSALYLCASSWGTGSRETQYFGPGTRLLVL.

This clonotype was detected a few times. The rearrangement joins TRBV6-5 to TRBJ2-7; 10 bases are a match to TRBD1. V shed 2 bases, J shed 2 bases, and the junction held 3 bases outside the gene matches. The CDR3 runs 15 residues. The germline V gene encodes CDR1 MNHEY and CDR2 SVGAGI. In nucleotides, the CDR3 is TGTGCCAGCAGTTACGGGACAGGGGCTCCCTACGAGCAGTACTTC. As protein: CASSYGTGAPYEQYF.

The table lists this clonotype with a few counts. The chain is built from TRBV7-6 and TRBJ2-5; TRBD1 might be the D (5 bases). CDR3 length: 15 residues. The V gene lost 1 base and the J gene lost 0 bases, with 9 bases spanning the gap. Germline V CDR1 and CDR2: SGHVS, FNYEAQ. The CDR3 region is CASSLGKGYQETQYF. Here the CDR3 DNA reads TGTGCCAGCAGCTTAGGGAAGGGGTACCAAGAGACCCAGTACTTC.

The chain employs TRBV28 and TRBJ2-4; possible D gene TRBD2, 6 bases. Trimming removed 3 bases at V and 4 bases at J, with 16 bases between. Looked up from germline, CDR1 is MDHEN and CDR2 is SYDVKM. The CDR3 sequence is 16 residues long. This CDR3 reads CASSFGLAGYKNIQYF. Written as DNA, the CDR3 is TGTGCCAGCAGTTTTGGACTGGCGGGGTATAAAAACATTCAGTACTTC.

The J gene is TRBJ1-2, the V gene TRBV24-1; D remains unclear. The CDR3 is 12 residues long. Germline loops: CDR1 KGHDR, CDR2 SFDVKD. Trimming stripped 4 bases from V and 6 bases from J, with 8 bases between. In DNA form, the CDR3 reads TGTGCCACCAGTGACTGGACTAATGGCTACACCTTC. This translates into CATSDWTNGYTF.

J is TRBJ1-4 and V is TRBV5-1; TRBD1 matches at 7 bases. Germline V gene lookup returns CDR1 SGHRS and CDR2 YFSETQ. The ends lost 1 base at V and 3 bases at J; junction bases unmatched: 9. The CDR3 spans 17 residues. CDR3 bases: TGCGCCAGCAGCTTGTCAGGGGGGCAGGTTGCTAATGAAAAACTGTTTTTT. Translated: CASSLSGGQVANEKLFF.

The chain carries TRBV10-3 and TRBJ2-7, with D maybe TRBD1 (6 bases). The V and J ends lost 2 bases and 7 bases respectively, with 18 bases between them. The CDR3 runs 15 residues. The germline V gene has CDR1 ENHRY and CDR2 SYGVKD. The CDR3 region has the DNA TGTGCCATCAGTGAGAGTTACAGGGCGCGCGGTGAGCAGTACTTC. Protein product: CAISESYRARGEQYF.

J is TRBJ1-4 and V is TRBV4-1; the match to TRBD1 covers 7 bases. The V segment lost 0 bases and the J segment 5 bases; nucleotides outside the gene matches: 6. Per the germline V gene, CDR1 is MGHRA and CDR2 is YSYEKL. The CDR3 has 16 residues. The CDR3 protein is CASSQDPTGRNEKLFF. The CDR3 DNA follows: TGCGCCAGCAGCCAAGACCCGACAGGGAGGAATGAAAAACTGTTTTTT.

The chain employs TRBV5-6 and TRBJ1-1; 9 positions agree with TRBD1. Looked up from germline, CDR1 is SGHDT and CDR2 is YYEEEE. Trimming cost V 4 bases and J 8 bases; bases outside gene matches: 6. The CDR3 loop spans 13 amino acids. The CDR3 loop is CASSPGTGLEAFF. The CDR3 bases are TGTGCCAGCAGCCCAGGGACAGGGTTAGAAGCTTTCTTT.

V and J are TRBV20-1 and TRBJ2-2, with TRBD2 identical over 11 bases. V shed 3 bases and J 4 bases; nucleotides not matched to a gene: 4. This CDR3 contains 15 residues. Germline assignment: CDR1 DFQATT and CDR2 SNEGSKA (reference sequence). CDR3 loop: CSARRLAGPTGELFF. CDR3 sequence (DNA): TGCAGTGCTAGGCGACTAGCGGGGCCCACCGGGGAGCTGTTTTTT.

The chain combines TRBV27 with TRBJ2-1; 10 nucleotides match TRBD2. Germline lookup yields CDR1 MNHEY and CDR2 SMNVEV (reference sequence). This CDR3 comprises 12 residues. The junction had 1 base not matched to a gene; V was cut back by 5 bases and J by 9 bases. The CDR3 DNA reads TGTGCCAGCAGTCGACTAGCGGGTGAGCAGTTCTTC. Its protein product is CASSRLAGEQFF.

This clonotype was observed a few times. The rearrangement uses TRBV6-5 and TRBJ2-7, with D perhaps matching TRBD1 or TRBD2 (5 bases each). Trimming took 6 bases from V and 3 from J, leaving 12 bases between them. CDR3 length: 13 residues. Per the germline V gene, CDR1 is MNHEY and CDR2 is SVGAGI. CDR3: CASSRGSHYEQYF. In nucleotides, the CDR3 is TGTGCCAGCAGCCGGGGCAGCCACTACGAGCAGTACTTC.

This rearrangement joins TRBV7-9 to TRBJ2-5; unclear D gene. TRBJ2-1 matches the DNA end more closely, so the J call is doubtful. Looked up from germline, CDR1 is SEHNR and CDR2 is FQNEAQ (reference sequence). The CDR3 totals 11 residues. The DNA of the CDR3 is TGTGCCAGCAGCGCCCATACGGAGCAGTTCTTC. This sequence encodes CASSAHTEQFF.

This clonotype was observed a few times. This chain uses TRBV10-3 with TRBJ1-2; 7 bases are a match to TRBD1. Losses at the gene ends were 0 bases for V and 5 bases for J; bases not matched to a gene: 3. The CDR3 length is 14 residues. In germline, CDR1 is ENHRY, CDR2 SYGVKD. The CDR3 DNA is TGTGCCATCAGTGAGTCAAGACAGGGATATGGCTACACCTTC. Translating gives CAISESRQGYGYTF.

This chain links TRBV9 with TRBJ2-7; 8 nucleotides line up with TRBD1. Losses at the gene ends were 4 bases for V and 6 bases for J; bases not matched to a gene: 12. This CDR3 is 15 amino acids long. Germline V CDR1 and CDR2: SGDLS, YYNGEE. CDR3 in DNA: TGTGCCAGCAGCCTCGGACAGGGTCCCCCCTCCGAGCAGTACTTC. This gives the protein CASSLGQGPPSEQYF.

V and J are TRBV5-1 and TRBJ2-7; maybe TRBD1 (5 bases). With 3 bases removed from V and 7 bases from J, the gap between germline ends came to 17 bases. Looked up from germline, CDR1 is SGHRS and CDR2 is YFSETQ. The CDR3 totals 14 residues. Here the CDR3 DNA reads TGCGCCAGCAGCTCCAAGGACACCCCTGGGGAGCAGTACTTC. Translating gives CASSSKDTPGEQYF.

This chain connects TRBV3-1 to TRBJ2-3, with 9 positions matching TRBD2. After removal of 0 bases from V and 5 bases from J, the junction contained 3 bases not matched to a gene. CDR3 length: 15 amino acids. The germline V gene has CDR1 LGHDT and CDR2 YNNKEL (reference sequence). CDR3 residues: CASSQEGLAEDTQYF. CDR3 sequence (DNA): TGTGCCAGCAGCCAAGAGGGACTAGCAGAAGATACGCAGTATTTT.

The chain recombines TRBV6-1 with TRBJ2-6; no definite D call. V was cut by 2 bases and J by 2 bases, with 4 bases left in between. CDR3 size: 14 residues. CDR1 and CDR2 from the germline V gene are MNHNS and SASEGT. The CDR3: CASSENAGANVLTF. CDR3 DNA sequence: TGTGCCAGCAGTGAAAACGCTGGGGCCAACGTCCTGACTTTC.

The CDR3, as DNA: TGTGCCAGCTCACACTCGGGACTAGCGGGGGACCCACAAGAGACCCAGTACTTC. Residues: CASSHSGLAGDPQETQYF. V gene TRBV18 combines with J gene TRBJ2-5; TRBD2 matches at 14 bases. There are 18 residues in the CDR3. Germline V gene sequence: CDR1 KGHSH, CDR2 LQKENI. V was pared by 4 bases and J by 2 bases, with 9 bases of the junction left unmatched.

V is TRBV20-1 and J is TRBJ2-1; weak D call: TRBD1 (6 bases). CDR3 length: 13 residues. The germline V gene encodes CDR1 DFQATT and CDR2 SNEGSKA (reference sequence). The V end was cut by 6 bases, the J end by 7 bases, with 16 bases between. The DNA of the CDR3 is TGCAGTGCCCAGGGGAATCCCCTGAATGAGCAGTTCTTC. It specifies CSAQGNPLNEQFF.

The genes are TRBV7-6 and TRBJ2-2, with 8 bases aligning to TRBD1. The V and J ends lost 5 bases and 0 bases, in that order; junction bases with no gene match: 8. There are 17 residues in the CDR3. Germline-derived CDR1 and CDR2 are SGHVS and FNYEAQ. The CDR3 spells CASSHGQGEPNTGELFF. CDR3 DNA sequence: TGTGCCAGCAGCCATGGACAGGGCGAGCCGAACACCGGGGAGCTGTTTTTT.

This clonotype was observed a handful of times. The V call is TRBV2, the J call TRBJ2-1, with 8 positions matching TRBD1. TRBJ2-5 explains the end of the DNA better; the J call may be wrong. The CDR3 runs 13 residues. From germline, CDR1 is SNHLY and CDR2 FYNNEI. The CDR3 DNA reads TGTGCCAGCAGGCAGGGGGCGCAGGAGACCCAGTACTTC. This codes for CASRQGAQETQYF.

The chain joins TRBV12-3 or TRBV12-4 to TRBJ1-2; 8 bases are shared with TRBD1. CDR3 length equals 12 residues. The ends lost 6 bases at V and 7 bases at J; junction bases unmatched: 4. CDR3 loop: CASRTDRVGYTF. The CDR3 DNA follows: TGTGCCAGCAGAACGGACAGGGTTGGCTACACCTTC.

V gene TRBV28 combines with J gene TRBJ2-3; D assignment may be TRBD1 or TRBD2 (5 bases each). The CDR3 contains 15 residues. CDR1 is MDHEN, CDR2 SYDVKM, per germline. V was trimmed by 6 bases and J by 6 bases, leaving 19 bases between them. The CDR3 region is CASRRDRLLTDTQYF. DNA of the CDR3: TGTGCCAGCAGACGGGACCGGCTGCTTACGGATACGCAGTATTTT.

V and J are TRBV2 and TRBJ2-5, with 10 nucleotides matching TRBD2. Trimming cost V 4 bases and J 3 bases; bases outside gene matches: 5. Germline lookup yields CDR1 SNHLY and CDR2 FYNNEI. This CDR3 contains 15 residues. CDR3 loop: CASSVQRGGKETQYF. DNA for the CDR3: TGTGCCAGCAGTGTTCAGCGGGGGGGCAAAGAGACCCAGTACTTC.